Each of the 21 T cell receptor beta chains below was sequenced from the same sample in a study of T-cell reconstitution after alpha-beta-depleted transplantation in children. Unique molecular identifiers were incorporated into the prepared TCRbeta library. A single record per CDR3 protein comes from TCRdb applying MiXCR to the PCR reads. The table has hundreds of thousands of distinct CDR3 sequences, around 16% seen once. Source: PBMCs from the stem cell graft donor, taken from the stem cell graft. The receptors here all came from a human donor who donated a stem cell graft to a child with acute myeloid leukemia.

The sample holds many counts of this clonotype. The V gene is TRBV29-1, the J gene TRBJ1-1; no clear D. Per germline, CDR1 SQVTM and CDR2 ANQGSEA. V was pared by 2 bases and J by 7 bases, with 11 bases between. The CDR3 consists of 12 residues. The CDR3 DNA reads TGCAGCGTTGAACCACCGGGGTATGAAGCTTTCTTT. Its protein product is CSVEPPGYEAFF.

This clonotype was seen at least ten times. For the CDR3, the DNA is TGCAGTGCTAGTAGACAGAGCTCCTATAATTCACCCCTCCACTTT. Translation gives CSASRQSSYNSPLHF. This chain links TRBV20-1 with TRBJ1-6; a weak D match, TRBD1 (5 bases). The CDR3 length is 15 residues. CDR1 DFQATT and CDR2 SNEGSKA come from the germline V gene (reference sequence). Trimming took 3 bases from V and 0 from J, leaving 9 bases between them.

The chain uses TRBV29-1 and TRBJ1-6; 8 positions agree with TRBD1. Trimming took 4 bases from V and 7 from J; bases not matched to a gene: 12. Germline loops: CDR1 SQVTM, CDR2 ANQGSEA. This CDR3 is built from 16 residues. CDR3: CSVGNLTGDPNSPLHF. As DNA, the CDR3 is TGCAGCGTTGGGAACTTGACAGGGGACCCAAATTCACCCCTCCACTTT. Supplemented by reference TRBV29-1 and TRBJ1-6, the full variable domain reads SAVISQKPSRDICQRGTSLTIQCQVDSQVTMMFWYRQQPGQSLTLIATANQGSEATYESGFVIDKFPISRPNLTFSTLTVSNMSPEDSSIYLCSVGNLTGDPNSPLHFGNGTRLTVT.

The V gene is TRBV21-1, the J gene TRBJ2-7; the table names TRBD2, a call not compared with the DNA. TRBV21-1 is tagged as a pseudogene. The CDR3 length is 17 residues. CDR3 region: CASSNPGLAGLSYEQYF. In nucleotides, the CDR3 is TGTGCCAGCAGCAACCCCGGACTAGCGGGACTATCCTACGAGCAGTACTTC.

Ten or more counts support this clonotype. The V and J genes are TRBV6-1 and TRBJ2-2; tentative D call: TRBD2 (5 bases). CDR3 length equals 14 residues. Germline V CDR1 and CDR2: MNHNS, SASEGT. Trimming pared 6 bases from V and 5 bases from J, leaving 13 bases between. CDR3 sequence (DNA): TGTGCCAGCAGAGGAGAACTAGTGACCGGGGAGCTGTTTTTT. Translated: CASRGELVTGELFF.

The V call is TRBV7-9, the J call TRBJ2-7, with a weak D call TRBD2 (6 bases). V lost 1 base and J lost 0, with 10 bases in between. CDR3 length equals 15 residues. Germline CDR1 is SEHNR and CDR2 is FQNEAQ (reference sequence). CDR3 protein: CASSLGRGPSYEQYF. CDR3 DNA sequence: TGTGCCAGCAGCTTAGGGCGGGGCCCCTCCTACGAGCAGTACTTC.

This clonotype was counted at least ten times. This sequence joins TRBV5-6 and TRBJ2-1; 8 nucleotides align to TRBD2. CDR1 is SGHDT, CDR2 YYEEEE, per germline. V lost 4 bases to trimming and J lost 5 bases; unmatched junction nucleotides: 2. The CDR3 length is 13 residues. CDR3 region: CASSTGGDNEQFF. The CDR3 DNA reads as TGTGCCAGCAGCACCGGGGGGGACAATGAGCAGTTCTTC.

The chain has TRBV11-2 and TRBJ2-7; D is unresolved. This CDR3 region has 15 residues. Trimming left V 0 bases short and J 7 bases short, with 16 bases between. From germline, CDR1 is SGHAT and CDR2 FQNNGV. The CDR3, as DNA: TGTGCCAGCAGCTTAGAACATACATCCCTGGGGGAGCAGTACTTC. This gives the protein CASSLEHTSLGEQYF.

CDR3 amino acids: CASSFLGASNQPQHF. CDR3 sequence (DNA): TGTGCCAGCAGTTTCTTAGGGGCAAGCAATCAGCCCCAGCATTTT. The chain carries TRBV12-3 or TRBV12-4 and TRBJ1-5, with a tentative D call TRBD1 (5 bases). The V end lost 3 bases, the J end lost 1 base, and 10 bases lay between the germline ends. The CDR3 is made up of 15 amino acids.

At least ten counts were recorded for this clonotype. The chain joins TRBV7-2 to TRBJ2-7, with TRBD1 identical over 10 bases. This CDR3 spans 15 amino acids. The V gene's germline CDR1 is SGHTA and CDR2 FQGNSA. Losses at the gene ends were 5 bases for V and 4 bases for J; bases not matched to a gene: 8. The chain's CDR3 is CASSVRTGGLYEQYV. In DNA form, the CDR3 reads TGTGCCAGCAGCGTCCGGACAGGGGGTTTATACGAGCAGTACGTC.

In this sample, this clonotype turned up a few times. V and J are TRBV10-3 and TRBJ2-3; D gene uncertain. The CDR3 spans 12 residues. V lost 0 bases, J lost 14 bases, and 12 bases lay in between. CDR1 ENHRY and CDR2 SYGVKD come from the germline V gene. This CDR3 reads CAISESAGSGYF. The DNA of the CDR3 is TGTGCCATCAGTGAGTCGGCCGGGTCGGGGTATTTT.

The chain uses TRBV9 and TRBJ2-7, with a weak D call TRBD2 (6 bases). The ends were cut back, 1 base at V and 5 bases at J, with 13 bases in the middle. Germline CDR1 is SGDLS and CDR2 is YYNGEE. This CDR3 comprises 14 residues. For the CDR3, the DNA is TGTGCCAGCAGCGTATTCGGGGAGGAGGACGAGCAGTACTTC. Its protein product is CASSVFGEEDEQYF.

In its sample, this clonotype was seen a few times. This chain connects TRBV20-1 to TRBJ2-1; 11 bases map to TRBD2. With 5 bases clipped from V and 0 bases from J, the junction kept 6 bases outside the gene matches. Per the germline V gene, CDR1 is DFQATT and CDR2 is SNEGSKA (reference sequence). The length of the CDR3 is 16 residues. CDR3 nucleotides: TGCAGTGCTCCTATAGCGGGGGGGAGCTCCTACAATGAGCAGTTCTTC. Translating gives CSAPIAGGSSYNEQFF.

This clonotype was seen many times. The chain combines TRBV7-2 with TRBJ2-1; 7 nucleotides match TRBD1. Germline assignment: CDR1 SGHTA and CDR2 FQGNSA. CDR3 length: 16 residues. V lost 5 bases to trimming and J lost 3 bases; unmatched junction nucleotides: 10. CDR3 region: CASSTAGTAVYNEQFF. CDR3 nucleotides: TGTGCCAGCAGCACCGCCGGGACAGCAGTCTACAATGAGCAGTTCTTC.

At least ten counts were recorded for this clonotype. The V and J genes are TRBV20-1 and TRBJ2-1, with 8 bases lining up with TRBD2. From germline, CDR1 is DFQATT and CDR2 SNEGSKA (reference sequence). This CDR3 spans 15 amino acids. The V segment lost 1 base and the J segment 2 bases; nucleotides outside the gene matches: 4. DNA for the CDR3: TGCAGTGCTAGAGGGGGACTAGGGACCTACAATGAGCAGTTCTTC. This sequence encodes CSARGGLGTYNEQFF.

The chain carries TRBV9 and TRBJ2-6, with 8 nucleotides matching TRBD2. Germline V gene data show CDR1 as SGDLS and CDR2 as YYNGEE. The J segment lost 0 bases and the V segment lost 4 bases, leaving 9 bases of the junction unmatched. CDR3 length: 18 residues. The chain's CDR3 is CASSPWGGGLSGANVLTF. The CDR3 bases are TGTGCCAGCAGCCCCTGGGGCGGGGGGCTCTCTGGGGCCAACGTCCTGACTTTC.

V is TRBV28 and J is TRBJ1-6; possibly TRBD1 for D (6 bases). This CDR3 is built from 15 residues. The germline V gene has CDR1 MDHEN and CDR2 SYDVKM. V was trimmed by 4 bases and J by 3 bases, leaving 10 bases between them. The CDR3 region is CASSSRTVYNSPLHF. CDR3 in DNA: TGTGCCAGCAGTTCCCGGACAGTCTATAATTCACCCCTCCACTTT.

The chain combines TRBV7-2 with TRBJ1-3; D is ambiguous. Germline V gene data show CDR1 as SGHTA and CDR2 as FQGNSA. V gave up 2 bases and J gave up 0 bases, with 11 bases separating them. The CDR3 length is 16 residues. CDR3 in amino acids: CASSLRRRSSGNTIYF. The CDR3 bases are TGTGCCAGCAGCTTAAGACGGCGGAGCTCTGGAAACACCATATATTTT.

This clonotype was picked up many times. The chain employs TRBV20-1 and TRBJ1-6; TRBD1 is a possible D gene (5 bases). This CDR3 has 16 residues. V was cut by 5 bases and J by 0 bases, with 14 bases left in between. Germline-derived CDR1 and CDR2 are DFQATT and SNEGSKA (reference sequence). The CDR3 DNA reads TGCAGTGCTCGGGGTTTGGACAACTCCTATAATTCACCCCTCCACTTT. It yields the protein CSARGLDNSYNSPLHF.

The J gene is TRBJ2-1, the V gene TRBV9, with 12 bases lining up with TRBD2. CDR3 length: 15 amino acids. Germline CDR1 is SGDLS and CDR2 is YYNGEE. After removal of 3 bases from V and 9 bases from J, the junction contained 7 bases not matched to a gene. In nucleotides, the CDR3 is TGTGCCAGCAGCGCGTCTAGCGGGGGGGCTCCTGAGCAGTTCTTC. The encoded protein is CASSASSGGAPEQFF.

The sample holds a few counts of this clonotype. The rearrangement joins TRBV5-6 to TRBJ2-3, with TRBD2 identical over 7 bases. The CDR3 is 16 amino acids. Germline assignment: CDR1 SGHDT and CDR2 YYEEEE. The V and J ends lost 0 bases and 2 bases, in that order; junction bases with no gene match: 6. CDR3 sequence reads: CASSLAQREYTDTQYF. Here the CDR3 DNA reads TGTGCCAGCAGCTTGGCCCAGCGGGAATACACAGATACGCAGTATTTT.